One and the same sample provided the 3 T cell receptor beta chains below, sequenced in a study of blood T cell repertoires in COVID-19. Data came from immunoSEQ multiplex PCR; TCRdb stores just in-frame clones and leaves some out. The sample has approximately 190,000 clones, more than 75% seen once. The specimen sequenced was peripheral blood. The source of these receptors is a man older than 75 with acute or convalescent COVID-19.

This chain links TRBV5-8 with TRBJ1-2; a possible D gene is TRBD1 (6 bases). This CDR3 is built from 14 residues. Trimming stripped 4 bases from V and 4 bases from J, with 14 bases between. Germline V gene sequence: CDR1 SGHTS, CDR2 YDEGEE. CDR3 protein: CASSHGQTFYGYTF. The CDR3 DNA reads TGTGCCAGCAGCCATGGACAGACTTTCTATGGCTACACCTTC.

This sequence joins TRBV11-1 and TRBJ2-5; maybe TRBD1 (6 bases). The CDR3 covers 14 residues. Deletions cut 5 bases from V and 4 bases from J, with 14 bases between. Germline V gene data show CDR1 as SGHAT and CDR2 as FQDESV (reference sequence). The CDR3 nucleotides are TGTGCCAGCAGCACCCAGGGGATGGGAGAGACCCAGTACTTC. It encodes CASSTQGMGETQYF.

The chain carries TRBV19 and TRBJ1-2; D unclear. Trimming removed 5 bases from V and 8 bases from J, with 12 bases in between. Germline CDR1 is LNHDA and CDR2 is SQIVND (reference sequence). The length of the CDR3 is 12 residues. The CDR3 DNA reads as TGTGCCAGTAGTCAACCTCCGGAGGGCTACACCTTC. Translating it yields CASSQPPEGYTF.